The next 8 T cell receptor beta chains were all read from a single sample in a study of beta chain features in type 1 diabetes (dated by TCRdb to 2017 to 2018). The library was produced with the immunoSEQ multiplex PCR assay. All of the isolated RNA was reverse transcribed with the High Capacity cDNA Reverse Transcription Kit, so expressed TCRB transcripts were sequenced. The clones in this table, taken by TCRdb from immuneACCESS, are in-frame only. Not every clone is retained; where verified, under half of the shortfall comes from an unresolved V gene, and the cause of the rest is unknown. The sample data list about 45,000 clones, and around 52% of these were observed just once. The top ten hold approximately 2.1% of the sample. The sequencing sample was made of Tregs from blood. What this sample's cell subset or site label stands for: regulatory CD4+ T cells. These receptors all stem from a woman aged 18 to 35 in good health.

The CDR3 sequence is CASSPQQGTEAFF. For the CDR3, the DNA is TGTGCCAGCTCACCCCAACAGGGAACTGAAGCTTTCTTT. The chain recombines TRBV18 with TRBJ1-1; tentatively, D is TRBD1 (6 bases). The length of the CDR3 is 13 residues. Trimming took off 3 bases at V and 5 bases at J, with 10 bases between the two ends. Looked up from germline, CDR1 is KGHSH and CDR2 is LQKENI.

This clone has just one count. The gene calls are TRBV4-2 and TRBJ2-7; 7 positions match TRBD2. The CDR3 is 15 residues long. The J segment lost 7 bases and the V segment lost 1 base, leaving 10 bases of the junction unmatched. In germline, CDR1 is LGHNA, CDR2 YNFKEQ. The CDR3 sequence: CASSQGSAGVREQYF. As DNA, the CDR3 is TGTGCCAGCAGCCAAGGGTCGGCGGGAGTGAGGGAGCAGTACTTC.

This clone has only a few counts. V usage is TRBV7-6 and J usage is TRBJ1-4; D unclear. The ends were cut back, 0 bases at V and 1 base at J, with 3 bases in the middle. CDR3 size: 14 residues. Germline-derived CDR1 and CDR2 are SGHVS and FNYEAQ. The CDR3: CASSLAGTNEKLFF. DNA for the CDR3: TGTGCCAGCAGCTTAGCCGGAACTAATGAAAAACTGTTTTTT.

The V and J genes are TRBV30 and TRBJ2-6; D is possibly TRBD2 (6 bases). There are 15 residues in the CDR3. V lost 2 bases to trimming and J lost 4 bases, with 12 bases between them. The germline V gene has CDR1 GTSNPN and CDR2 SVGIG (reference sequence). The CDR3 protein is CAWSLGGSGANVLTF. The CDR3 DNA follows: TGTGCCTGGAGTTTAGGAGGGTCCGGGGCCAACGTCCTGACTTTC.

This rearrangement joins TRBV18 to TRBJ1-1; 8 bases match TRBD1. J gave up 1 base and V 4 bases, and 2 bases lay outside the gene matches. CDR3 length: 14 amino acids. The germline V gene has CDR1 KGHSH and CDR2 LQKENI. The CDR3 loop is CASSLGTGNTEAFF. The CDR3, as DNA: TGTGCCAGCTCACTCGGGACAGGGAACACTGAAGCTTTCTTT.

The V and J genes are TRBV2 and TRBJ1-5; a weak D match, TRBD1 (5 bases). Per the germline V gene, CDR1 is SNHLY and CDR2 is FYNNEI. The V gene lost 3 bases and the J gene lost 3 bases, with 9 bases spanning the gap. The CDR3 is 14 residues long. CDR3 sequence reads: CASSDRQLNQPQHF. CDR3 sequence (DNA): TGTGCCAGCAGTGACCGACAGCTCAATCAGCCCCAGCATTTT.

In its sample, this clone was seen a few times. The chain uses TRBV4-1 and TRBJ2-5; TRBD2 aligns across 10 bases. Germline V gene sequence: CDR1 MGHRA, CDR2 YSYEKL. The V and J ends lost 5 bases and 2 bases, in that order; junction bases with no gene match: 5. The CDR3 contains 15 residues. The CDR3 sequence: CASSSRTSGQETQYF. The CDR3 coding sequence is TGCGCCAGCAGCTCCCGGACTAGCGGACAAGAGACCCAGTACTTC.

The chain is built from TRBV10-3 and TRBJ2-3; 13 positions match TRBD2. The germline V gene has CDR1 ENHRY and CDR2 SYGVKD. Trimming cost V 4 bases and J 6 bases; bases outside gene matches: 4. There are 15 residues in the CDR3. The CDR3 protein is CAISGTSGRPDTQYF. The CDR3 bases are TGTGCCATCAGTGGGACTAGCGGGAGACCGGATACGCAGTATTTT.